The sample holds a few counts of the clone carrying this TCR beta chain. Losses at the gene ends were 4 bases for V and 7 bases for J; bases not matched to a gene: 9. The CDR3 runs 14 residues. Germline V lookup: CDR1 LNHNV, CDR2 YYDKDF (reference sequence). The assay was immunoSEQ multiplex PCR, and TCRdb's table has in-frame clones only and misses some. The table has roughly 360,000 clones, roughly 86% seen once. This entry comes from a study of blood T cell repertoires in COVID-19. The clonotype was recovered from a human donor with acute or convalescent COVID-19. The donor label of this sample is uncertain. The chain uses TRBV15 and TRBJ1-2, with 7 bases that match TRBD1. The specimen was peripheral blood. Written as DNA, the CDR3 is TGTGCCACCAGCAAAGCCGGGACAGCCGGTGGCTACACCTTC. Its protein is CATSKAGTAGGYTF.